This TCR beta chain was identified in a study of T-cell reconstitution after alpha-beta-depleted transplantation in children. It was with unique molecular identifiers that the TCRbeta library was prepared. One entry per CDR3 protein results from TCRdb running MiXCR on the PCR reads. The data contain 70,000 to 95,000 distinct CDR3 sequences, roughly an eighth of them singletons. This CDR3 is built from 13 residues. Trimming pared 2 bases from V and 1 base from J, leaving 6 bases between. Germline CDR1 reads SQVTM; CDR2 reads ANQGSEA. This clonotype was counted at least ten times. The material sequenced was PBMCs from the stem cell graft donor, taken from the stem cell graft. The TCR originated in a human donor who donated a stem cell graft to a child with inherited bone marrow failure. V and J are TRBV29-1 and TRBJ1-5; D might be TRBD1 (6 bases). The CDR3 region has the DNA TGCAGCGTTGAACAGGGGAGCAATCAGCCCCAGCATTTT. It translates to CSVEQGSNQPQHF.